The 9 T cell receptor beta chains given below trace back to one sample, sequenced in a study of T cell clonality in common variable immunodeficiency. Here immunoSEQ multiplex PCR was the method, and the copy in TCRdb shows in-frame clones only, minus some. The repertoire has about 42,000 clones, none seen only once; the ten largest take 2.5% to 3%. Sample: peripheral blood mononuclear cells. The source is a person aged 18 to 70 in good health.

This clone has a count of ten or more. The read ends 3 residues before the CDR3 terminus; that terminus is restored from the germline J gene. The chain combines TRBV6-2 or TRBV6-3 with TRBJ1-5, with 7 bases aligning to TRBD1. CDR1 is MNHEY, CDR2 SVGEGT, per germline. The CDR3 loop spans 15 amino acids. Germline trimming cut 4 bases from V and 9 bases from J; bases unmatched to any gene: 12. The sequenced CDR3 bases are TGTGCCAGCAGTTGGTACAGGGGAGGGGAACGGCCC. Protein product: CASSWYRGGERP. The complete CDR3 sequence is CASSWYRGGERPQHF.

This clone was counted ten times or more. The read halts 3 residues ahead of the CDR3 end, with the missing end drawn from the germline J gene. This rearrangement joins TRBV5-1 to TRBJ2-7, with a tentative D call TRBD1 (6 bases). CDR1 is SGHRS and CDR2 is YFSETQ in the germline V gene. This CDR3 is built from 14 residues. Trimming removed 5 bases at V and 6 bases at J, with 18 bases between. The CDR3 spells CASSFGYRDPEQYF. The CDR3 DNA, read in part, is TGCGCCAGCAGTTTCGGATACAGGGACCCCGAG.

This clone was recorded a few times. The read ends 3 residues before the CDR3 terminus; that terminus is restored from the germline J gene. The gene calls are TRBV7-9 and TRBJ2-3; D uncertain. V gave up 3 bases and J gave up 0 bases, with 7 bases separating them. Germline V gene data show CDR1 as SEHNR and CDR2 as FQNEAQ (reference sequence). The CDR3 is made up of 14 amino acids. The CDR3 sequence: CASSLPTSTDTQYF. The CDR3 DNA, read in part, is TGTGCCAGCAGCTTGCCCACTAGCACAGATACG. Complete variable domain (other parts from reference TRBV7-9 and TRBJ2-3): DTGVSQNPRHKITKRGQNVTFRCDPISEHNRLYWYRQTLGQGPEFLTYFQNEAQLEKSRLLSDRFSAERPKGSFSTLEIQRTEQGDSAMYLCASSLPTSTDTQYFGPGTRLTVL.

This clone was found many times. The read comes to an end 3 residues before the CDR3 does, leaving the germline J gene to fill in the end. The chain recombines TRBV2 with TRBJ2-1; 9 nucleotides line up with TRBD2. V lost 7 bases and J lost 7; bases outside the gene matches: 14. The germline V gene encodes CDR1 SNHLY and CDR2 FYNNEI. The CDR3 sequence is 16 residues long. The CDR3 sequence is CASTLVRTSGQNEQFF. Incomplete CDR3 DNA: TGTGCCAGCACTCTAGTGAGAACTAGCGGGCAGAATGAG.

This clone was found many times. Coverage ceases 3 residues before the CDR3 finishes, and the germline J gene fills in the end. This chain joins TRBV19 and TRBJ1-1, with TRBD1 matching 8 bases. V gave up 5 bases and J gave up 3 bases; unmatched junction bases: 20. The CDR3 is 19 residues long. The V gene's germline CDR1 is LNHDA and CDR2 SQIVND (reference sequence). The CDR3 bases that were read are TGTGCCAGTAGTCCGCGTCAGGGGGCGCGGATTACTTTGGACACTGAA. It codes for CASSPRQGARITLDTE. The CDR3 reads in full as CASSPRQGARITLDTEAFF.

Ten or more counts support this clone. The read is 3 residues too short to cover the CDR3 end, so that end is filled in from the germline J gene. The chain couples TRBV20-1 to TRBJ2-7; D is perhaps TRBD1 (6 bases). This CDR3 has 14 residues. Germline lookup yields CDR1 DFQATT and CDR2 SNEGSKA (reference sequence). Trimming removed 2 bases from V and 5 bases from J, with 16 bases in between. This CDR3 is CSARSYREIDEQYF. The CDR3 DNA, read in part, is TGCAGTGCTAGATCCTACAGGGAGATTGACGAG.

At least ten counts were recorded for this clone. CDR3 protein: CASRHPTGALKGGYTF. The sequenced part of the CDR3 DNA is TGCGCCAGCAGACACCCTACAGGGGCGCTCAAGGGGGGC. The V call is TRBV4-1, the J call TRBJ1-2; 7 bases are shared with TRBD1. The observed sequence ends 3 residues before the CDR3 terminus, with the missing tail filled in from the germline J gene. The CDR3 length is 16 residues. Looked up from germline, CDR1 is MGHRA and CDR2 is YSYEKL.

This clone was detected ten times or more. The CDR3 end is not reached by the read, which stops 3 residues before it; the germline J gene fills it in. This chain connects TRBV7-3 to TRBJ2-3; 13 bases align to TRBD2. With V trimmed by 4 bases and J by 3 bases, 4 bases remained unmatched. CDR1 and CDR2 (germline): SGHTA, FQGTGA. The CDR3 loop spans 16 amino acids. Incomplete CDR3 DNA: TGTGCCAGCAGCTCACTAGCGGGGGGGCCTACAGATACG. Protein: CASSSLAGGPTDT. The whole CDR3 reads CASSSLAGGPTDTQYF.

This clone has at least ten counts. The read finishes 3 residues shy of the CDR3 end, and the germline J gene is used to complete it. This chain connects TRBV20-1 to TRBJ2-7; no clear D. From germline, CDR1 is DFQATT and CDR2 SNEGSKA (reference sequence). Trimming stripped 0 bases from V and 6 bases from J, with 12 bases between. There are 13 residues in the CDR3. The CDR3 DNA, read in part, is TGCAGTGCTAGAGAGAGTGCGCGTGGCGAG. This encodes CSARESARGE. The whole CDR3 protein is CSARESARGEQYF.